This T cell receptor (beta chain) was identified in a study of CD4 T cells in relation to SARS-CoV-2 and coronaviruses. General observations from the study: Around 62% of donors had memory CD4+ clonotypes crossrecognizing SARS-CoV-2 and common cold coronavirus spike. Compared with monoreactive clones, crossreactive clones showed significantly weaker SARS-CoV-2 expansion.

Unexposed donor CD4+ T cells date from about 2011-2018, before the COVID-19 pandemic. The cells were cultured for under twelve days before CD4+ T cells were isolated. Germline V CDR1 and CDR2: MNHEY, SVGAGI. CDR3 length: 14 amino acids. The V gene lost 5 bases and the J gene lost 3 bases, with 13 bases spanning the gap. The method was immunoSEQ multiplex PCR; TCRdb's version includes in-frame clones alone and lacks a portion of them. The table shows under 25,000 clones, with about 82% occurring only once. Worth noting for this clone: Its antigen is still unknown.

This sequence was found in a human donor in good health. The rearrangement links TRBV6-5 to TRBJ1-2, with D maybe TRBD1 (5 bases). The sequencing input was CD4+ T cells from PBMCs, cultured in vitro. CDR3 region: CASSPGTHYYGYTF. For the CDR3, the DNA is TGTGCCAGCAGTCCCGGGACGCATTACTATGGCTACACCTTC.